The entry below describes one T cell receptor (beta chain). No antigen is known for it. The sample originates from a study of shared clonotypes between healthy human individuals. Whole-study findings and limits: The study found 4.5% to 5% of naive CD4 clonotypes shared across a few donors.

TCRdb keeps only in-frame clones here, not all; method: immunoSEQ multiplex PCR. The repertoire holds 2,500,000 or so clones, with 93% as singletons. CDR3 length equals 14 residues. V was pared by 5 bases and J by 3 bases, with 11 bases between. Germline V lookup: CDR1 SEHNR, CDR2 FQNEAQ (reference sequence). The sequenced sample consisted of naive CD4+ T cells from PBMCs. Indicated subset: CD45RA+ positively selected. The TCR was taken from a man between 18 and 35 years old in good health. Some clones in this sample may be carry-over from other donors' samples. V gene TRBV7-9 combines with J gene TRBJ2-1; D not resolved. The CDR3 nucleotides read TGTGCCAGCAGCCCCCGGACGAGCTACAATGAGCAGTTCTTC. Translating gives CASSPRTSYNEQFF. Full variable domain (missing parts from reference TRBV7-9 and TRBJ2-1): DTGVSQNPRHKITKRGQNVTFRCDPISEHNRLYWYRQTLGQGPEFLTYFQNEAQLEKSRLLSDRFSAERPKGSFSTLEIQRTEQGDSAMYLCASSPRTSYNEQFFGPGTRLTVL.